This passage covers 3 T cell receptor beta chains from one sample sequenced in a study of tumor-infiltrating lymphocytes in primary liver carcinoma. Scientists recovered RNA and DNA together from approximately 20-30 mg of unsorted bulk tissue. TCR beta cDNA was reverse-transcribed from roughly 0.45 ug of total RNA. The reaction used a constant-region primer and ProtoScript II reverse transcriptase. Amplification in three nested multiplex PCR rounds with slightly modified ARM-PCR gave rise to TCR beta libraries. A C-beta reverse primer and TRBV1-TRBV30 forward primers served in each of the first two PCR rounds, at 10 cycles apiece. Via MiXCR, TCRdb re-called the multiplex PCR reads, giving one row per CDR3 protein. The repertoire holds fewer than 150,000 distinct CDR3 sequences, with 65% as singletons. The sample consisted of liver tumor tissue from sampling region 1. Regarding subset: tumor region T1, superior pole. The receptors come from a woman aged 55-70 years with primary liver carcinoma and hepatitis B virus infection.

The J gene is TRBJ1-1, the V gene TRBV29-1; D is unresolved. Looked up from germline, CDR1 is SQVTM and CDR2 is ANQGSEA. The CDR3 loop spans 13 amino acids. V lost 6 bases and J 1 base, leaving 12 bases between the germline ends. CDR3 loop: CSVQYSQNTEAFF. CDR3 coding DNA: TGCAGCGTCCAGTATAGTCAGAACACTGAAGCTTTCTTT.

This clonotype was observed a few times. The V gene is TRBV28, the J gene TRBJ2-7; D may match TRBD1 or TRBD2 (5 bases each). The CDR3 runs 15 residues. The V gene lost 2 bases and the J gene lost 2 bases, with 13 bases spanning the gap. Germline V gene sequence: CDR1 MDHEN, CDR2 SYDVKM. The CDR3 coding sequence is TGTGCCAGCAGTTTAGAGGGACGGCTGACCTACGAGCAGTACTTC. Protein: CASSLEGRLTYEQYF.

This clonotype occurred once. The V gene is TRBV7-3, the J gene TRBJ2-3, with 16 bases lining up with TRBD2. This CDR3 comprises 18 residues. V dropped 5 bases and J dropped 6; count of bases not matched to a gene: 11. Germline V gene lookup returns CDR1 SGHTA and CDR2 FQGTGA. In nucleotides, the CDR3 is TGTGCCAGCAGCCCAGGGACTAGCGGGAGGGAAGTCACGGATACGCAGTATTTT. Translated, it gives CASSPGTSGREVTDTQYF.